This T cell receptor beta chain emerged from a study of OX40 agonist ivuxolimab in advanced cancers. About the research overall: Dose-escalation cases comprised hepatocellular carcinoma, melanoma, renal cell or head and neck cancer.

The CDR3 length is 15 residues. Germline V gives CDR1 MDHEN, CDR2 SYDVKM. Trimming removed 9 bases at V and 0 bases at J, with 15 bases between. Only in-frame clones appear in the TCRdb table, and some are missing; sequencing was by immunoSEQ multiplex PCR. The data show 100,000 to 150,000 clones, roughly 93% seen once. The receptor was isolated from an adult with an advanced solid tumor such as melanoma, head and neck, liver or kidney cancer. This sequence joins TRBV28 and TRBJ2-1; D gene ambiguous. The material sequenced was CD4+ or CD8+ T cells sorted from blood, taken in a trial of the OX40 agonist ivuxolimab. The CDR3 sequence is CASTAPASSYNEQFF. CDR3 nucleotide sequence: TGTGCCAGTACGGCCCCGGCGAGCTCCTACAATGAGCAGTTCTTC. Complete variable domain (other parts from reference TRBV28 and TRBJ2-1): DVKVTQSSRYLVKRTGEKVFLECVQDMDHENMFWYRQDPGLGLRLIYFSYDVKMKEKGDIPEGYSVSREKKERFSLILESASTNQTSMYLCASTAPASSYNEQFFGPGTRLTVL.